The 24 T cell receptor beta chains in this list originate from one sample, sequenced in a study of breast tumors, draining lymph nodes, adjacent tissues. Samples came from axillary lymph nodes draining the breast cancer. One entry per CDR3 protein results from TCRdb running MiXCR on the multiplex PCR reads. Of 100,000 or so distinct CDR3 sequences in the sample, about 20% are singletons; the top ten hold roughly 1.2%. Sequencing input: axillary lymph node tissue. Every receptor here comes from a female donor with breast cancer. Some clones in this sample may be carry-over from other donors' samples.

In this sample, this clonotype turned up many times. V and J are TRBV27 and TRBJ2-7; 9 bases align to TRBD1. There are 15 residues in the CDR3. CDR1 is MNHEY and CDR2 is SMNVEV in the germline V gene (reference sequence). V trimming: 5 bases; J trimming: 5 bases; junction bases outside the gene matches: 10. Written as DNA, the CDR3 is TGTGCCAGCAGTGGGCTCGGGACAGGGTTACACGAGCAGTACTTC. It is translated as CASSGLGTGLHEQYF.

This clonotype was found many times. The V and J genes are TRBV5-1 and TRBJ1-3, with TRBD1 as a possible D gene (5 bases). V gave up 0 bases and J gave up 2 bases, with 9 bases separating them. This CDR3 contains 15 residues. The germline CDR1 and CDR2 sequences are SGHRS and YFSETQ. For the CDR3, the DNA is TGCGCCAGCAGCTTGGAGACAGCACCTGGAAACACCATATATTTT. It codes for CASSLETAPGNTIYF.

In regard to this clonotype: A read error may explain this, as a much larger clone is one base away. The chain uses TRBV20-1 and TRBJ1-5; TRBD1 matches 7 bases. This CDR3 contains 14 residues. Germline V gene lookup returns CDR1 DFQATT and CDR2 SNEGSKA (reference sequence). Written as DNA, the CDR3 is TGCAGTGCCAAGCTACAGGGGAGCAATCAGCCCCGGCATTTT. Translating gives CSAKLQGSNQPRHF.

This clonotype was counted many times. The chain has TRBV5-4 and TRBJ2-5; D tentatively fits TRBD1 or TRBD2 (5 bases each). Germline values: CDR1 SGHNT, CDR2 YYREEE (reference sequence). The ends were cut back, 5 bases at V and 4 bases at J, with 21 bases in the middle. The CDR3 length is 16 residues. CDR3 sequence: CASSSGTDKGRETQYF. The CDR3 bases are TGTGCCAGCAGTTCCGGGACGGACAAAGGGAGAGAGACCCAGTACTTC.

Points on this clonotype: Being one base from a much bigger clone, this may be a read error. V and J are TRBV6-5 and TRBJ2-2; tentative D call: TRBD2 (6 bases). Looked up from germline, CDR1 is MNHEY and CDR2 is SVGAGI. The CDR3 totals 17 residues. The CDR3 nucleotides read TGTGCCAGCAGTGATTGGACTACTCCTCATAACACCGGGGGGCTGTTTTTT. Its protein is CASSDWTTPHNTGGLFF.

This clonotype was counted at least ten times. CDR3 DNA: TGTGCCAGCAGAACTTTGACAGGGCCGGATTCACCCCTCCACTTT. It yields the protein CASRTLTGPDSPLHF. The rearrangement joins TRBV6-5 to TRBJ1-6; TRBD1 matches 7 bases. From germline, CDR1 is MNHEY and CDR2 SVGAGI. V lost 6 bases and J lost 8; bases outside the gene matches: 10. CDR3 length: 15 amino acids.

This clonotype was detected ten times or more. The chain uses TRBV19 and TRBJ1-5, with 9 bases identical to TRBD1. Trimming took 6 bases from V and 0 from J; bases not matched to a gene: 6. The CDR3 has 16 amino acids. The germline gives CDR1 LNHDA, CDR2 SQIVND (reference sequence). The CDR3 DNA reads TGTGCCAGTAGATCAACAGGGGGCCATAGCAATCAGCCCCAGCATTTT. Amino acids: CASRSTGGHSNQPQHF.

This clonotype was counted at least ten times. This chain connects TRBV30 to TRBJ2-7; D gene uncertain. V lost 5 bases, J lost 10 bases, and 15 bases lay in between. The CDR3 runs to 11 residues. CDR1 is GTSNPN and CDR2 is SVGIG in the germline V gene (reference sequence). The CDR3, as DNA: TGTGCCTGGGCCGGTCGAGCCCTCCAGTACTTC. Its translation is CAWAGRALQYF.

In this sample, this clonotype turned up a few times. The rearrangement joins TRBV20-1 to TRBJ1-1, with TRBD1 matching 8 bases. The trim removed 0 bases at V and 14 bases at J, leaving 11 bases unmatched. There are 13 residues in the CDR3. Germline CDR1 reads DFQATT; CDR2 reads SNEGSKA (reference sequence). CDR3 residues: CSARDQQGGSCFF. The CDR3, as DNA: TGCAGTGCTAGAGATCAACAGGGGGGAAGCTGCTTCTTT.

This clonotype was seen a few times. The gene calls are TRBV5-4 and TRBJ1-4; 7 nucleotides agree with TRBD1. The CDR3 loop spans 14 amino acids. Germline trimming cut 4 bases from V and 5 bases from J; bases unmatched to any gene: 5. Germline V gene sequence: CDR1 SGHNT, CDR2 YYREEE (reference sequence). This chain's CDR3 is CASSLTGPNEKLFF. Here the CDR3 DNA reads TGTGCCAGCAGCCTGACAGGGCCGAATGAAAAACTGTTTTTT.

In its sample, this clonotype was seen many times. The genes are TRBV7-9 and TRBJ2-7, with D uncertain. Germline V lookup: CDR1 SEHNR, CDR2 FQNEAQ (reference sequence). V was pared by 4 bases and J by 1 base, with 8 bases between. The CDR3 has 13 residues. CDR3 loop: CASSSLTSYEQYF. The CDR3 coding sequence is TGTGCCAGCAGCTCCCTGACTTCCTACGAGCAGTACTTC.

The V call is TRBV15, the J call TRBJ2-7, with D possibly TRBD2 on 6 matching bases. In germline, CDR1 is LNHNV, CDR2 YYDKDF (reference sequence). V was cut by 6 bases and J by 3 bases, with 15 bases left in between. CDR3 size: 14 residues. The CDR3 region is CATSSSPGGYEQYF. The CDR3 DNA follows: TGTGCCACCAGTTCCTCGCCCGGGGGCTACGAGCAGTACTTC. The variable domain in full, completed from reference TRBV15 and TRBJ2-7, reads DAMVIQNPRYQVTQFGKPVTLSCSQTLNHNVMYWYQQKSSQAPKLLFHYYDKDFNNEADTPDNFQSRRPNTSFCFLDIRSPGLGDTAMYLCATSSSPGGYEQYFGPGTRLTVT.

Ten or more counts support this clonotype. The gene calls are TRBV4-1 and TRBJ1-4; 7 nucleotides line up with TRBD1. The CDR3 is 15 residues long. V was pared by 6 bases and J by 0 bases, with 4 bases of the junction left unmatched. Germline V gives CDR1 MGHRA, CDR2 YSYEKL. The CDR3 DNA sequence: TGCGCCAGCAGTAAGACAGGGTCAACTAATGAAAAACTGTTTTTT. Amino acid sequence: CASSKTGSTNEKLFF.

CDR3 protein: CASSYSDTDTQYF. The CDR3 DNA follows: TGTGCCAGCAGTTACTCAGACACAGATACGCAGTATTTT. The chain couples TRBV6-5 to TRBJ2-3, with D unclear. CDR1 MNHEY and CDR2 SVGAGI come from the germline V gene. V was clipped by 0 bases and J by 2 bases, with 3 bases between them. The CDR3 totals 13 residues.

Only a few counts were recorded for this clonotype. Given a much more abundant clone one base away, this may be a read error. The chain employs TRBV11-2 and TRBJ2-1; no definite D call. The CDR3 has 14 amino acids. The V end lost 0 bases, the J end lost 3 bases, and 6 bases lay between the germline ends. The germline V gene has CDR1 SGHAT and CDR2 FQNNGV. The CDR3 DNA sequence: TGTGCCAGCAGCTTAGAACAGAACTACAATGAGCAGTTCTTC. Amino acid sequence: CASSLEQNYNEQFF.

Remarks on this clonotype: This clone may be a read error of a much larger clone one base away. The CDR3 nucleotides are TGTGCCAGCAGTTCCATGGGACGGTCTTACTATGACTACACCTTC. Its protein is CASSSMGRSYYDYTF. This chain joins TRBV27 and TRBJ1-2, with TRBD1 as a possible D gene (5 bases). The CDR3 is 15 residues long. CDR1 and CDR2 (germline): MNHEY, SMNVEV (reference sequence).

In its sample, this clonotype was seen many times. The CDR3 spells CASRGGRGMGGLYQHF. DNA for the CDR3: TGTGCCAGCAGGGGCGGGAGAGGGATGGGGGGGCTCTATCAGCATTTT. The rearrangement uses TRBV6-2 or TRBV6-3 and TRBJ1-5, with D possibly being TRBD1 (6 bases). V lost 6 bases, J lost 13 bases, and 28 bases lay in between. Germline CDR1 and CDR2: MNHEY and SVGEGT. The CDR3 spans 16 residues.

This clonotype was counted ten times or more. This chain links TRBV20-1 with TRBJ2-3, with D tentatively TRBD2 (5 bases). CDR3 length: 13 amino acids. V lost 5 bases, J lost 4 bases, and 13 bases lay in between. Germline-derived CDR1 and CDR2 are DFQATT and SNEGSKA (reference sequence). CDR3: CSASSGYADTQYF. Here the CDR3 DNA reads TGCAGTGCTTCTTCGGGGTACGCAGATACGCAGTATTTT.

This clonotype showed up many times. CDR3: CASSLAVWGEQFF. In DNA, the CDR3 is TGTGCCAGCAGCTTGGCGGTATGGGGTGAGCAGTTCTTC. This chain uses TRBV5-8 with TRBJ2-1; no firm D call. The V end was cut by 0 bases, the J end by 9 bases, with 10 bases between. Germline CDR1 is SGHTS and CDR2 is YDEGEE. This CDR3 contains 13 residues. The full variable domain, completed using reference TRBV5-8 and TRBJ2-1, is EAGVTQSPTHLIKTRGQQATLRCSPISGHTSVYWYQQALGLGLQFLLWYDEGEERNRGNFPPRFSGRQFPNYSSELNVNALELEDSALYLCASSLAVWGEQFFGPGTRLTVL.

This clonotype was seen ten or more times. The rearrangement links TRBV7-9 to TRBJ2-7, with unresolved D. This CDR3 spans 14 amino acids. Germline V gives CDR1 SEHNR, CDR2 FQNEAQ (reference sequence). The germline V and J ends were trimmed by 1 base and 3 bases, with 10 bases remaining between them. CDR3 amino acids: CASSLVADFYEQYF. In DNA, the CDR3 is TGTGCCAGCAGCTTAGTGGCCGATTTCTACGAGCAGTACTTC.

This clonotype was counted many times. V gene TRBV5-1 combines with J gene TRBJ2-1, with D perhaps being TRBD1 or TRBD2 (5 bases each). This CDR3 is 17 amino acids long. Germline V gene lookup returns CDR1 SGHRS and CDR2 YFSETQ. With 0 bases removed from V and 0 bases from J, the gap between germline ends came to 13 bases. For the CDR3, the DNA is TGCGCCAGCAGCTTGGCCCTTGGGACCGTCTCCTACAATGAGCAGTTCTTC. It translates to CASSLALGTVSYNEQFF.

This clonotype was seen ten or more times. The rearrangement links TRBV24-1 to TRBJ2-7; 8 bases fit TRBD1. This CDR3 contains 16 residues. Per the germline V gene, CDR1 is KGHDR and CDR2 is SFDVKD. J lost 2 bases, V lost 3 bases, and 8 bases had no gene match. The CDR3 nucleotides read TGTGCCACCAGTGATGGGGGACAGGAGAGGACCTACGAGCAGTACTTC. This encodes CATSDGGQERTYEQYF.

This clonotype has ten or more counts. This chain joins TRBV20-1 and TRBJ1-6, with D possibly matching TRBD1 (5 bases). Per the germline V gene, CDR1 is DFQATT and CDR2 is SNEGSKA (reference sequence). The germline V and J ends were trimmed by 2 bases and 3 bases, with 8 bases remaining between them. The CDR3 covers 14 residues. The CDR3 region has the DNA TGCAGTGCTAGAACAGGCGACTATAATTCACCCCTCCACTTT. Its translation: CSARTGDYNSPLHF.

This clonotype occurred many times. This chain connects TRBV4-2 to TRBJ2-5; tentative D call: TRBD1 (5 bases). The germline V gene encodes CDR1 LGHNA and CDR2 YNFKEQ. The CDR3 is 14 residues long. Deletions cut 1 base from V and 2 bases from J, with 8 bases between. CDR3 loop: CASSQVGDQETQYF. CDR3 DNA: TGTGCCAGCAGCCAAGTAGGGGATCAAGAGACCCAGTACTTC.